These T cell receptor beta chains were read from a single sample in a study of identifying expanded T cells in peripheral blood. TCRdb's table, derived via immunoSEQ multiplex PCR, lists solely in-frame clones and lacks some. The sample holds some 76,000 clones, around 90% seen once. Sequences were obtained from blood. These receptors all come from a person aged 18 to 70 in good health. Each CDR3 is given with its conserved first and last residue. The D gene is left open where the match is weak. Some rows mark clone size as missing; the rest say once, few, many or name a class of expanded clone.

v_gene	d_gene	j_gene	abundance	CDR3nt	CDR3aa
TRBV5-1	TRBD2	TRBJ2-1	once	TGCGCCAGCAGCCGTTCCGAACTAGCGGGACACACCGTGGGGCAGTTCTTC	CASSRSELAGHTVGQFF
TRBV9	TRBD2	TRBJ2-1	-	TGTGCCAGCAATCGTAGAGCCGGGGGGAGCTCCTACAATGAGCAGTTCTTC	CASNRRAGGSSYNEQFF
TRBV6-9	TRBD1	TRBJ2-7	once	TGTGCCAGCAGTCCGGGACAGGGGGATAGGGGCTCCTACGAGCAGTACTTC	CASSPGQGDRGSYEQYF
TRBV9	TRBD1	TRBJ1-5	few	TGTGCCAGCTCTCCCGCAGGGGGCTTCGATCAGCCCCAGCATTTT	CASSPAGGFDQPQHF
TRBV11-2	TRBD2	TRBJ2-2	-	TGTGCCAGCAGCCTCCGCCAACCTAGCGGGGTAAACGGGGAGCTGTTTTTT	CASSLRQPSGVNGELFF
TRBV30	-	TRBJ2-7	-	TGTGCCTGGAGTGTACGGCCTACCTACGAGCAGTACTTC	CAWSVRPTYEQYF
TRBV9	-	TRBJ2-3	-	TGTGCCAGCAGCCTGGGGACCTTGGCGGCAGATACGCAGTATTTT	CASSLGTLAADTQYF
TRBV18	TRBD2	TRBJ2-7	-	TGTGCCAGCTCACCGGGGACTAGCGTCTACGAGCAGTACTTC	CASSPGTSVYEQYF
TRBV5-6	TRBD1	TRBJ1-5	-	TGTGCCAGCAGCTTAAGACAGGGAGGGGGTCAGCCCCAGCATTTT	CASSLRQGGGQPQHF
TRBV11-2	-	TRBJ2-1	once	TGTGCCAGCAGCTTTTCGTTTCGGGTGAGCTCCTACAATGAGCAGTTCTTC	CASSFSFRVSSYNEQFF
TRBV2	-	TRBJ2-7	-	TGTGCCAGCAGTGAAGCAGGAGGACGATTCCGCTACGAGCAGTACTTC	CASSEAGGRFRYEQYF
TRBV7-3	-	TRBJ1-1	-	TGTGCCAGCCGCCAGGGCCCGAACACTGAAGCTTTCTTT	CASRQGPNTEAFF
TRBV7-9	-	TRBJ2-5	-	TGTGCCAGCAGCACCGGGACACACTTCCAAGAGACCCAGTACTTC	CASSTGTHFQETQYF
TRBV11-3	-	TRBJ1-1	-	TGTGCCAGCAGCCAGGGACCGCCGAACACTGAAGCTTTCTTT	CASSQGPPNTEAFF
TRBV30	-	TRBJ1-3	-	TGTGCCTGGTCATCCACAATTGGAAACACCATATATTTT	CAWSSTIGNTIYF
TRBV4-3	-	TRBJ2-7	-	TGCGCCAGCAGCCCGAGGGTGGACCTCTCCTACGAGCAGTACTTC	CASSPRVDLSYEQYF
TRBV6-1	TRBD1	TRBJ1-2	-	TGTGCCAGCAGGGAGGGGACAGTTGACTATGGCTACACCTTC	CASREGTVDYGYTF
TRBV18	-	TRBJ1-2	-	TGTGCCAGCTCACCAGAGGGTCGGGGAGGCTACACCTTC	CASSPEGRGGYTF
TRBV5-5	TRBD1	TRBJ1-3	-	TGTGCCAGCAGCCTCGATACAGGGGCTCGAAACACCATATATTTT	CASSLDTGARNTIYF
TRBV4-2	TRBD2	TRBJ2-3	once	TGTGCCAGCAGCCAAGATCTAGCGGAAATCACAGATACGCAGTATTTT	CASSQDLAEITDTQYF
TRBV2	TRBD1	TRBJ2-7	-	TGTGCCAGCTCCTGGGACAGGGAGAACGAGCAGTACTTC	CASSWDRENEQYF
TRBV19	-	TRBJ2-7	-	TGTGCCAGTAGTATTAATTTGGTTTCCGAGCAGTACTTC	CASSINLVSEQYF
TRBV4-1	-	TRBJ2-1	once	TGCGCCAGCAGCCAAGCCCAGGGAGGACTCTACAATGAGCAGTTCTTC	CASSQAQGGLYNEQFF
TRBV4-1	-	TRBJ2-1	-	TGCGCCAGCAGCCAAGGATCCTCTGGTGAGCAGTTCTTC	CASSQGSSGEQFF
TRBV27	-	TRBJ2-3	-	TGTGCCAGCACGTGGCACCCTGCGGGTTCAGATACGCAGTATTTT	CASTWHPAGSDTQYF
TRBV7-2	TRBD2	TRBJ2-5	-	TGTGCCAGCAGCACAAGAGGGCGGGGGGGCCCGGAGACCCAGTACTTC	CASSTRGRGGPETQYF
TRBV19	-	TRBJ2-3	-	TGTGCCAGTAGTATGGGACGAAACGGGGATACGCAGTATTTT	CASSMGRNGDTQYF
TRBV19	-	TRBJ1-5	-	TGTGCCAGTAACCCCGACAGTACGGATCAGCCCCAGCATTTT	CASNPDSTDQPQHF
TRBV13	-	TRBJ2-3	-	TGTGCCAGCAGCTTACGGGGGTTTTCAGATACGCAGTATTTT	CASSLRGFSDTQYF
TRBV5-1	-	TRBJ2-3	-	TGCGCCAGCAGCTCCGCTTCAGTTAGCAGTTTCACAGATACGCAGTATTTT	CASSSASVSSFTDTQYF
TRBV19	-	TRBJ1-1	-	TGTGCCAGTAACGAAGCACTACTCATGAACACTGAAGCTTTCTTT	CASNEALLMNTEAFF
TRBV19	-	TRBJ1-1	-	TGTGCCAGTAGTATTTCCGGGAGCACTGAAGCTTTCTTT	CASSISGSTEAFF
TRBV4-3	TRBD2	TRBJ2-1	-	TGCGCCAGCAGCCAAGAGTGGCTAGCGGGGGCTAATGAGCAGTTCTTC	CASSQEWLAGANEQFF
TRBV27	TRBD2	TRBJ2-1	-	TGTGCCAGCAGAGGCGGGGGAGGCACGATCAATGAGCAGTTCTTC	CASRGGGGTINEQFF
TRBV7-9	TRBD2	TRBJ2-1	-	TGTGCCAGCAGCTCCGGGACTAGCGTAAATGAGCAGTTCTTC	CASSSGTSVNEQFF
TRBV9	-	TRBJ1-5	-	TGTGCCAGCAGCGTCTCAGGGGCCCTCCATCAGCCCCAGCATTTT	CASSVSGALHQPQHF
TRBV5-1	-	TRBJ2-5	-	TGCGCCAGCAGCGGGACCTCAAAGACCCAGTACTTC	CASSGTSKTQYF
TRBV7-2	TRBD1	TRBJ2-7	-	TGTGCCAGCAGCGCCCAGACAGGGGCCAGCTACGAGCAGTACTTC	CASSAQTGASYEQYF
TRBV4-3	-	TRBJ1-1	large	TGCGCCAGCAGCCATCCGAACACTGAAGCTTTCTTT	CASSHPNTEAFF
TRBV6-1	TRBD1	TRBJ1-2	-	TGTGCCACCATGGACAGGGGCCAGCCTAACTATGGCTACACCTTC	CATMDRGQPNYGYTF
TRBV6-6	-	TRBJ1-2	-	TGTGCCAGCAGCCCCCCGGGACATACTAGGGGCTACACCTTC	CASSPPGHTRGYTF
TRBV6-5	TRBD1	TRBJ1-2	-	TGTGCCAGCAGTTACTCGCAGGGGGCTGGCTACACCTTC	CASSYSQGAGYTF
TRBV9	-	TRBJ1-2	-	TGTGCCAGCAGCGTAAGTCTCGCGGATACATATGGCTACACCTTC	CASSVSLADTYGYTF
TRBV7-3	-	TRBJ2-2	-	TGTGCCAGCGGGGAGCTTAACGGGGAGCTGTTTTTT	CASGELNGELFF
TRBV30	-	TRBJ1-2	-	TGTGCCTGGAGTGTACCCTGGGACGGATCCTATGGCTACACCTTC	CAWSVPWDGSYGYTF
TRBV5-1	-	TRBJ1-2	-	TGCGCCAGCAGCTTTGATTACAGAGGCGATGGCTACACCTTC	CASSFDYRGDGYTF
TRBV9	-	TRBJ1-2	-	TGTGCCAGCAGCGTAGTCCCCGGGGCCATGGGTGGCTACACCTTC	CASSVVPGAMGGYTF